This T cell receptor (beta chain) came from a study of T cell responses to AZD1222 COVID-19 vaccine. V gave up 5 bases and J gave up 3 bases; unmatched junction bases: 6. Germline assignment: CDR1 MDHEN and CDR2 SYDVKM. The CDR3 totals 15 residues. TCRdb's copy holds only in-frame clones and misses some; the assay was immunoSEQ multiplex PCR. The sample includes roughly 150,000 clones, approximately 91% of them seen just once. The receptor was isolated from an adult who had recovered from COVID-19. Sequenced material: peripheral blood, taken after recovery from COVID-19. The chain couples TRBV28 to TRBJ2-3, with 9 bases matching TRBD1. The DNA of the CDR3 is TGTGCCAGCAGTATACAGGGGGCGGGAACAGATACGCAGTATTTT. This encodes CASSIQGAGTDTQYF. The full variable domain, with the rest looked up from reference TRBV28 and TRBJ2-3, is DVKVTQSSRYLVKRTGEKVFLECVQDMDHENMFWYRQDPGLGLRLIYFSYDVKMKEKGDIPEGYSVSREKKERFSLILESASTNQTSMYLCASSIQGAGTDTQYFGPGTRLTVL.